This entry describes one TCR beta chain. Its antigen is not identified. Systemic immunosuppression or autoimmune disease history was grounds to exclude patients. Per germline, CDR1 SGHNT and CDR2 YENEEA. The CDR3 is made up of 16 amino acids. Trimming took 0 bases from V and 3 from J, leaving 12 bases between them. The data stem from a study of OX40 agonist ivuxolimab in advanced cancers. Study conclusions and caveats: A proportion of nonresponders additionally exhibited low normalized T-cell clonal expansion.

Measured with immunoSEQ multiplex PCR; TCRdb has only the in-frame clones, and not every one. The table includes 65,000 to 100,000 clones, 85% to 90% detected once. The sequence was collected from an adult with an advanced solid tumor such as melanoma, head and neck, liver or kidney cancer. The chain has TRBV11-3 and TRBJ1-5; D is perhaps TRBD1 (5 bases). The sample in question was CD4+ or CD8+ T cells sorted from blood, obtained in a trial of the OX40 agonist ivuxolimab. CDR3 residues: CASSLDVVGDNQPQHF. In DNA form, the CDR3 reads TGTGCCAGCAGCTTAGATGTGGTAGGGGACAATCAGCCCCAGCATTTT.